The clone carrying this T cell receptor beta chain appeared a few times. The data originate from a study of T cell changes during pregnancy in multiple sclerosis. Germline loops: CDR1 SGHVS, CDR2 FQNEAQ. The CDR3 is 13 amino acids. V lost 5 bases and J lost 3, with 11 bases in between. The method was immunoSEQ multiplex PCR; TCRdb's version includes in-frame clones alone and lacks a portion of them. The data show 50,000 or so clones, 80% to 95% seen once. The chain combines TRBV7-8 with TRBJ2-7; D unclear. The sample in question was CD4+ T cells from peripheral blood mononuclear cells, obtained after pregnancy. This clonotype was obtained from a female donor with multiple sclerosis, enrolled in a pregnancy study. CDR3 DNA sequence: TGTGCCAGCAGCCGTGAGCTTGGCTACGAGCAGTACTTC. The encoded protein is CASSRELGYEQYF. The whole variable domain, remainder taken from reference TRBV7-8 and TRBJ2-7, is GAGVSQSPRYKVAKRGQDVALRCDPISGHVSLFWYQQALGQGPEFLTYFQNEAQLDKSGLPSDRFFAERPEGSVSTLKIQRTQQEDSAVYLCASSRELGYEQYFGPGTRLTVT.